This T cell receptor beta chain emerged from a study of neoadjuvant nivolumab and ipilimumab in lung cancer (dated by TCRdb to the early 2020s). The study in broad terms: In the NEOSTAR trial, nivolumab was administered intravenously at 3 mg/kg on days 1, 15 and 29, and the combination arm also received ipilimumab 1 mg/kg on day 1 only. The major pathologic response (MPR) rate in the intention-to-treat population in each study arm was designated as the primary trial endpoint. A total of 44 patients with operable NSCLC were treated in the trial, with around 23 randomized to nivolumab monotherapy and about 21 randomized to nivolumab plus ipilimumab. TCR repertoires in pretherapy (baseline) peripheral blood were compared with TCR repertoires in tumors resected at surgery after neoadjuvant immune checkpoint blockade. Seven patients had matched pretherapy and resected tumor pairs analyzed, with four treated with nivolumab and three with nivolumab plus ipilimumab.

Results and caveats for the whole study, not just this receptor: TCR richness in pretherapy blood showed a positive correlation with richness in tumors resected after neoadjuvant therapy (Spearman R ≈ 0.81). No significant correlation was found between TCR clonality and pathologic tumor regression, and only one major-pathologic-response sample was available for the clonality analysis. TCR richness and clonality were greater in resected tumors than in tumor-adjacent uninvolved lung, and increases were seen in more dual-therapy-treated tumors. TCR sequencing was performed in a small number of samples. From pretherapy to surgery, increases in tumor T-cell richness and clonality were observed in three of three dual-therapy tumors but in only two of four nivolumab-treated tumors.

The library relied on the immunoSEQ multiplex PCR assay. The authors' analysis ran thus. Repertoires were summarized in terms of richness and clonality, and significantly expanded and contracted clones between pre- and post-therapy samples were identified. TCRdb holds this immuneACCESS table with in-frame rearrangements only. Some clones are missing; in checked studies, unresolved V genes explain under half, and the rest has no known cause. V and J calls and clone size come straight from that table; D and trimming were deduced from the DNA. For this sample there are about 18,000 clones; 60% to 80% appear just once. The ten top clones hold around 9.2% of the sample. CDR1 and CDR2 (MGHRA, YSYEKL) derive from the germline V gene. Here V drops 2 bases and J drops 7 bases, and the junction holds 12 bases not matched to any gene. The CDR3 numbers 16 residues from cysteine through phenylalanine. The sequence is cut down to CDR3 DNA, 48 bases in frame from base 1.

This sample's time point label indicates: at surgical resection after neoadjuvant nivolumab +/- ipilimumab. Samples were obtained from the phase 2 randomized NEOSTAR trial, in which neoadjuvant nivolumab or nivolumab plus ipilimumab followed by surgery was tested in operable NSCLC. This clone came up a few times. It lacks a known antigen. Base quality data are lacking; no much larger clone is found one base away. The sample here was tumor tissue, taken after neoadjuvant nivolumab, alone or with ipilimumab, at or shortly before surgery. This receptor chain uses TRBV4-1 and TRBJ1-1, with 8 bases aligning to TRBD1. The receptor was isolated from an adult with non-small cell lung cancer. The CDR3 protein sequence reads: CASSQLAATGVDEAFF. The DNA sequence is TGCGCCAGCAGCCAACTTGCCGCGACAGGGGTTGATGAAGCTTTCTTT.